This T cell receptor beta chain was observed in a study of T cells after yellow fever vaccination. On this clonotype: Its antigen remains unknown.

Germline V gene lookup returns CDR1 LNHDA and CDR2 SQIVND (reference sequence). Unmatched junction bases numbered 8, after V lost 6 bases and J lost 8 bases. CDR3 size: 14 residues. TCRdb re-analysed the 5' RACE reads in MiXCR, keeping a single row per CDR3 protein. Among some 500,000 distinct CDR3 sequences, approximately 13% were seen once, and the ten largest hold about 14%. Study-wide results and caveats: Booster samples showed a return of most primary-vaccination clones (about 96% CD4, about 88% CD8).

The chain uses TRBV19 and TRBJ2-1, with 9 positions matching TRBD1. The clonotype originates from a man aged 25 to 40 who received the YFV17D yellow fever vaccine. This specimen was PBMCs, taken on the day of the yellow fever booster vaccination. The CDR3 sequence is CASRLGQGTYEQFF. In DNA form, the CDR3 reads TGTGCCAGTAGATTGGGACAGGGTACCTATGAGCAGTTCTTC.